The 23 T cell receptor beta chains reported below all come from one sample, sequenced in a study of T cell repertoires in cytomegalovirus infection. TCRdb independently ran MiXCR on the reads; one entry per CDR3 protein. This sample yields approximately 170,000 distinct CDR3 sequences, of which more than 15% are seen a single time; around a sixth belongs to the top ten. Specimen: CD8+ T cells from PBMCs. Every receptor here comes from a human donor in good health (CMV status not recorded). Some clones in this sample may be carry-over from other donors' samples.

The V gene is TRBV7-2, the J gene TRBJ2-7; D is unresolved. The germline gives CDR1 SGHTA, CDR2 FQGNSA. V lost 1 base to trimming and J lost 2 bases, with 9 bases between them. The CDR3 has 14 residues. The CDR3 region has the DNA TGTGCCAGCAGCTTAGAACGGACGCCCTACGAGCAGTACTTC. This gives the protein CASSLERTPYEQYF. The full variable domain, in which reference TRBV7-2 and TRBJ2-7 provide the parts outside the CDR3, is GAGVSQSPSNKVTEKGKDVELRCDPISGHTALYWYRQSLGQGLEFLIYFQGNSAPDKSGLPSDRFSAERTGGSVSTLTIQRTQQEDSAVYLCASSLERTPYEQYFGPGTRLTVT.

This clonotype was seen more than once but under ten times. This chain joins TRBV7-2 and TRBJ2-7; D may be TRBD2 (5 bases). In germline, CDR1 is SGHTA, CDR2 FQGNSA. Between the trimmed V and J ends, which lost 5 bases and 5 bases, there was a span of 10 bases. This CDR3 has 12 amino acids. CDR3 loop: CASSPGVHEQYF. DNA for the CDR3: TGTGCCAGCAGCCCCGGGGTCCACGAGCAGTACTTC.

This clonotype occurred a few times. This chain joins TRBV12-3 or TRBV12-4 and TRBJ2-1; TRBD2 aligns across 15 bases. V trimming: 8 bases; J trimming: 6 bases; junction bases outside the gene matches: 2. There are 14 residues in the CDR3. The chain's CDR3 is CASGGLAGGNEQFF. The CDR3 nucleotides read TGTGCCAGCGGGGGACTAGCGGGAGGCAATGAGCAGTTCTTC.

This clonotype was found a few times. The genes are TRBV7-2 and TRBJ1-1; D uncertain. This CDR3 region has 14 residues. Trimming shortened V by 1 base and J by 1 base, and 7 bases separated the two germline ends. The germline CDR1 and CDR2 sequences are SGHTA and FQGNSA. The chain's CDR3 is CASSLVNSNTEAFF. The CDR3 DNA reads as TGTGCCAGCAGCTTAGTGAACTCGAACACTGAAGCTTTCTTT.

This clonotype has a handful of counts. The J gene is TRBJ2-7, the V gene TRBV29-1, with TRBD1 matching 9 bases. With V trimmed by 6 bases and J by 1 base, 10 bases remained unmatched. Germline V gene data show CDR1 as SQVTM and CDR2 as ANQGSEA. The CDR3 sequence is 15 residues long. In nucleotides, the CDR3 is TGCAGCGTGGGGGGGACAGGGCCCCAATCCTACGAGCAGTACTTC. Protein product: CSVGGTGPQSYEQYF.

This clonotype was recorded many times. This chain connects TRBV7-6 to TRBJ2-7; TRBD1 aligns across 8 bases. Germline loops: CDR1 SGHVS, CDR2 FNYEAQ. There are 14 residues in the CDR3. With V trimmed by 4 bases and J by 4 bases, 6 bases remained unmatched. This CDR3 is CASSSGQGEYEQYF. For the CDR3, the DNA is TGTGCCAGCAGCTCAGGACAGGGAGAATACGAGCAGTACTTC.

The V and J genes are TRBV7-9 and TRBJ2-2; TRBD1 might be the D (6 bases). The CDR3 is made up of 15 amino acids. CDR1 and CDR2 from the germline V gene are SEHNR and FQNEAQ (reference sequence). Trimming left V 1 base short and J 7 bases short, with 13 bases between. The DNA of the CDR3 is TGTGCCAGCAGCTTAGTAAGGACAGATGACGGGGAGCTGTTTTTT. It codes for CASSLVRTDDGELFF.

In DNA form, the CDR3 reads TGTGCCAGCTGTCGGCAGGGGAGCGAGACCCAGTACTTC. Translated: CASCRQGSETQYF. This chain joins TRBV12-3 or TRBV12-4 and TRBJ2-5, with D perhaps TRBD1 (6 bases). Trimming left V 8 bases short and J 5 bases short, with 15 bases between. The CDR3 loop spans 13 amino acids.

This clonotype was found a few times. The chain carries TRBV19 and TRBJ2-1; TRBD1 matches at 8 bases. V was clipped by 3 bases and J by 7 bases; unmatched bases: 2. Germline V CDR1 and CDR2: LNHDA, SQIVND (reference sequence). CDR3 length: 13 amino acids. CDR3 protein: CASSMNRGNEQFF. CDR3 in DNA: TGTGCCAGTAGTATGAACAGGGGGAATGAGCAGTTCTTC.

This clonotype occurred a few times. V is TRBV7-2 and J is TRBJ2-7; TRBD1 matches at 8 bases. Germline lookup yields CDR1 SGHTA and CDR2 FQGNSA. V gave up 6 bases and J gave up 7 bases; unmatched junction bases: 11. CDR3 length: 14 residues. DNA of the CDR3: TGTGCCAGCAGTTTCCGCGACAGGGGTGAAGAGCAGTACTTC. Translated, it gives CASSFRDRGEEQYF.

This clonotype was counted only a few times. The V call is TRBV27, the J call TRBJ1-2; 8 nucleotides line up with TRBD1. V trimming: 5 bases; J trimming: 3 bases; junction bases outside the gene matches: 8. The CDR3 sequence is 15 residues long. The V gene's germline CDR1 is MNHEY and CDR2 SMNVEV (reference sequence). The DNA of the CDR3 is TGTGCCAGCAGTCCCGCCGGACAGGGCTACTATGGCTACACCTTC. Translated: CASSPAGQGYYGYTF.

This clonotype was counted only a few times. The chain combines TRBV12-3 or TRBV12-4 with TRBJ2-4; 9 bases fit TRBD1. The V gene end was trimmed by 8 bases and the J gene end by 6 bases; junction bases not matched to a gene: 5. This CDR3 comprises 13 residues. CDR3 coding DNA: TGTGCCAGCGGAGACAGGGGGGGAAACATTCAGTACTTC. Its protein product is CASGDRGGNIQYF.

This clonotype was observed a handful of times. The chain couples TRBV12-3 or TRBV12-4 to TRBJ1-3; TRBD1 is a possible D gene (5 bases). The CDR3 is 16 amino acids. V was pared by 1 base and J by 0 bases, with 10 bases between. In DNA form, the CDR3 reads TGTGCCAGCAGTTTAGTAAGGGACTACTCTGGAAACACCATATATTTT. Its translation: CASSLVRDYSGNTIYF.

The chain carries TRBV12-3 or TRBV12-4 and TRBJ1-5, with no clear D. This CDR3 has 13 amino acids. V dropped 6 bases and J dropped 2 bases, with 8 bases sitting between them. The CDR3 nucleotides are TGTGCCAGCAGGCTTGCCGGCAATCAGCCCCAGCATTTT. Protein: CASRLAGNQPQHF.

This clonotype was counted only a few times. This rearrangement joins TRBV7-2 to TRBJ1-4; D is uncertain. Germline CDR1 and CDR2: SGHTA and FQGNSA. With 5 bases removed from V and 8 bases from J, the gap between germline ends came to 18 bases. The CDR3 length is 15 residues. The DNA of the CDR3 is TGTGCCAGCAGCCTGGACTTGGTCCTCAGGGAAAAACTGTTTTTT. This encodes CASSLDLVLREKLFF.

The chain links TRBV6-6 to TRBJ1-5; perhaps TRBD1 as D (6 bases). The germline gives CDR1 MNHNY, CDR2 SVGAGI (reference sequence). V lost 5 bases and J 0 bases, leaving 11 bases between the germline ends. This CDR3 comprises 15 residues. In nucleotides, the CDR3 is TGTGCCAGCAGTCCCCAGGGGATTAGCAATCAGCCCCAGCATTTT. Its translation is CASSPQGISNQPQHF.

The genes are TRBV12-3 or TRBV12-4 and TRBJ1-6, with 10 bases matching TRBD1. V was clipped by 6 bases and J by 8 bases; unmatched bases: 4. The CDR3 length is 14 residues. The DNA for the CDR3 is TGTGCCAGCAGATCGACAGGGGGCGATTCACCCCTCCACTTT. Its protein is CASRSTGGDSPLHF.

This clonotype has more than one count but fewer than ten. The chain couples TRBV7-6 to TRBJ2-1; 8 bases match TRBD1. Trimming cost V 5 bases and J 9 bases; bases outside gene matches: 9. CDR1 and CDR2 from the germline V gene are SGHVS and FNYEAQ. The CDR3 has 14 amino acids. CDR3 sequence reads: CASSPKRTGIEQFF. CDR3 sequence (DNA): TGTGCCAGCAGCCCCAAGAGGACAGGGATTGAGCAGTTCTTC.

In its sample, this clonotype was seen many times. The chain is built from TRBV28 and TRBJ2-7; 12 nucleotides match TRBD2. Trimming cost V 3 bases and J 5 bases; bases outside gene matches: 2. Germline CDR1 MDHEN, CDR2 SYDVKM. This CDR3 is 14 amino acids long. The CDR3 DNA is TGTGCCAGCAGTTTCGGACTAGCGGGGAACGAGCAGTACTTC. Translating gives CASSFGLAGNEQYF.

The chain has TRBV12-3 or TRBV12-4 and TRBJ2-3; D gene uncertain. The CDR3 has 15 residues. V lost 5 bases and J 0 bases, leaving 12 bases between the germline ends. As DNA, the CDR3 is TGTGCCAGCAGTCCCCTTCGACCTAGCACAGATACGCAGTATTTT. It is translated as CASSPLRPSTDTQYF.

V and J are TRBV7-9 and TRBJ1-1; the D gene is possibly TRBD1 (5 bases). V gave up 4 bases and J gave up 13 bases, with 16 bases separating them. CDR1 SEHNR and CDR2 FQNEAQ come from the germline V gene (reference sequence). CDR3 length: 12 amino acids. The CDR3 nucleotides are TGTGCCAGCAGCTCCGGGACCCTTCTGGATTTCTTT. Its translation is CASSSGTLLDFF.

In nucleotides, the CDR3 is TGTGCCAGCAGTCCCCCGGGGTACTACGAGCAGTACTTC. Its translation is CASSPPGYYEQYF. The V gene is TRBV12-3 or TRBV12-4, the J gene TRBJ2-7; D is perhaps TRBD2 (5 bases). V lost 5 bases and J lost 3, with 11 bases in between. The CDR3 contains 13 residues.

The J gene is TRBJ2-2, the V gene TRBV7-9; possible D gene TRBD1, 6 bases. The V gene's germline CDR1 is SEHNR and CDR2 FQNEAQ (reference sequence). The CDR3 totals 14 residues. Trimming took off 3 bases at V and 7 bases at J, with 12 bases between the two ends. The chain's CDR3 is CASSFPGESGELFF. CDR3 nucleotide sequence: TGTGCCAGCAGCTTCCCAGGGGAAAGCGGGGAGCTGTTTTTT. Combining the CDR3 with reference TRBV7-9 and TRBJ2-2 gives the whole variable domain DTGVSQNPRHKITKRGQNVTFRCDPISEHNRLYWYRQTLGQGPEFLTYFQNEAQLEKSRLLSDRFSAERPKGSFSTLEIQRTEQGDSAMYLCASSFPGESGELFFGEGSRLTVL.